These 11 T cell receptor beta chains share one sample of origin, sequenced in a study of graft-versus-host responses after intestinal transplantation. Antigens for these TCRs are unknown. TCRdb keeps only in-frame clones here, not all; method: immunoSEQ multiplex PCR. The top ten clones hold roughly 0.17% of a sample with 80,000 to 100,000 clones, roughly 89% of them seen once. Sequencing used unstimulated CD4+ T cells sorted from spleen or lymph node cells, obtained before transplant. These receptors all stem from a human donor who was the organ donor for an intestinal transplant.

This clone was detected once. The J gene is TRBJ1-6, the V gene TRBV10-1; no clear D gene. This CDR3 contains 18 residues. CDR1 and CDR2 (germline): WNHNN, SYGVQD (reference sequence). The V gene lost 4 bases and the J gene lost 9 bases, with 25 bases spanning the gap. Here the CDR3 DNA reads TGCGCCAGCAGTGTTCGTCTCTCAGCCCCGCGGTCATTTTCACCCCTCCACTTT. It codes for CASSVRLSAPRSFSPLHF.

The chain links TRBV6-5 to TRBJ1-1; the D is unclear. CDR3 size: 14 residues. V lost 2 bases and J 1 base, leaving 8 bases between the germline ends. Germline V CDR1 and CDR2: MNHEY, SVGAGI. CDR3 sequence reads: CASSYRGRNTEAFF. The CDR3, as DNA: TGTGCCAGCAGTTACAGAGGGCGGAACACTGAAGCTTTCTTT.

J is TRBJ1-1 and V is TRBV27, with a tentative D call TRBD1 (5 bases). The length of the CDR3 is 16 residues. Germline V gene data show CDR1 as MNHEY and CDR2 as SMNVEV (reference sequence). The V gene lost 3 bases and the J gene lost 1 base, with 15 bases spanning the gap. This CDR3 reads CASSLGLTQRNTEAFF. In DNA form, the CDR3 reads TGTGCCAGCAGTTTGGGGCTAACCCAACGGAACACTGAAGCTTTCTTT.

V gene TRBV19 combines with J gene TRBJ1-2, with D maybe TRBD1 (5 bases). Germline-derived CDR1 and CDR2 are LNHDA and SQIVND (reference sequence). Trimming shortened V by 6 bases and J by 8 bases, and 10 bases separated the two germline ends. The CDR3 has 11 amino acids. CDR3 in amino acids: CASSQGWGYTF. The DNA of the CDR3 is TGTGCCAGTAGCCAGGGTTGGGGCTACACCTTC.

The chain couples TRBV11-2 to TRBJ1-4; D may be TRBD1 (5 bases). Germline CDR1 reads SGHAT; CDR2 reads FQNNGV. V lost 5 bases and J lost 1, with 11 bases in between. The CDR3 length is 15 residues. The CDR3 coding sequence is TGTGCCAGCAGCAAAGACGGGGGAACTAATGAAAAACTGTTTTTT. It translates to CASSKDGGTNEKLFF.

This clone is a singleton in its sample. V and J are TRBV18 and TRBJ1-1, with TRBD1 identical over 9 bases. The CDR3 loop spans 16 amino acids. J lost 3 bases, V lost 3 bases, and 8 bases had no gene match. Germline-derived CDR1 and CDR2 are KGHSH and LQKENI. For the CDR3, the DNA is TGTGCCAGCTCACCCCGTCTGGGACAGGGTCACACTGAAGCTTTCTTT. Translating gives CASSPRLGQGHTEAFF.

The chain combines TRBV9 with TRBJ1-2; 9 nucleotides align to TRBD1. The CDR3 runs 14 residues. V lost 3 bases to trimming and J lost 4 bases; unmatched junction nucleotides: 4. Germline CDR1 reads SGDLS; CDR2 reads YYNGEE. The CDR3 sequence is CASSAGTGIYGYTF. CDR3 DNA sequence: TGTGCCAGCAGCGCCGGGACAGGGATCTATGGCTACACCTTC. The full variable domain, with the rest looked up from reference TRBV9 and TRBJ1-2, is DSGVTQTPKHLITATGQRVTLRCSPRSGDLSVYWYQQSLDQGLQFLIQYYNGEERAKGNILERFSAQQFPDLHSELNLSSLELGDSALYFCASSAGTGIYGYTFGSGTRLTVV.

The rearrangement joins TRBV5-1 to TRBJ1-5; D remains ambiguous. V was shortened by 0 bases and J by 9 bases, with 13 bases between the two germline ends. This CDR3 comprises 14 residues. Germline V gives CDR1 SGHRS, CDR2 YFSETQ. CDR3 region: CASSLAPASGPQHF. The CDR3 region has the DNA TGCGCCAGCAGCTTGGCTCCGGCTTCGGGGCCCCAGCATTTT. The whole variable domain, remainder taken from reference TRBV5-1 and TRBJ1-5, is KAGVTQTPRYLIKTRGQQVTLSCSPISGHRSVSWYQQTPGQGLQFLFEYFSETQRNKGNFPGRFSGRQFSNSRSEMNVSTLELGDSALYLCASSLAPASGPQHFGDGTRLSIL.

This clone was picked up a small number of times. This chain joins TRBV7-9 and TRBJ1-2; possibly TRBD1 for D (6 bases). The CDR3 totals 15 residues. The germline CDR1 and CDR2 sequences are SEHNR and FQNEAQ (reference sequence). V lost 2 bases to trimming and J lost 4 bases, with 14 bases between them. The CDR3 is CASSLTGGHSYGYTF. The CDR3 DNA is TGTGCCAGCAGCTTAACCGGGGGGCATAGCTATGGCTACACCTTC.

J is TRBJ1-2 and V is TRBV7-2; D remains ambiguous. The CDR3 consists of 15 residues. Germline values: CDR1 SGHTA, CDR2 FQGNSA. The ends were cut back, 2 bases at V and 0 bases at J, with 10 bases in the middle. CDR3 sequence: CASSLYLQSNYGYTF. For the CDR3, the DNA is TGTGCCAGCAGCTTATATTTACAGTCTAACTATGGCTACACCTTC. The variable domain in full, with the rest retrieved from reference TRBV7-2 and TRBJ1-2, is GAGVSQSPSNKVTEKGKDVELRCDPISGHTALYWYRQSLGQGLEFLIYFQGNSAPDKSGLPSDRFSAERTGGSVSTLTIQRTQQEDSAVYLCASSLYLQSNYGYTFGSGTRLTVV.

This clone was detected once. The chain joins TRBV7-2 to TRBJ1-5; 11 bases are shared with TRBD1. The V and J ends lost 2 bases and 8 bases, in that order; junction bases with no gene match: 5. The CDR3 covers 15 residues. The V gene's germline CDR1 is SGHTA and CDR2 FQGNSA. The CDR3: CASSLTGQGGEPQHF. The DNA for the CDR3 is TGTGCCAGCAGCTTAACGGGACAGGGGGGCGAGCCCCAGCATTTT.